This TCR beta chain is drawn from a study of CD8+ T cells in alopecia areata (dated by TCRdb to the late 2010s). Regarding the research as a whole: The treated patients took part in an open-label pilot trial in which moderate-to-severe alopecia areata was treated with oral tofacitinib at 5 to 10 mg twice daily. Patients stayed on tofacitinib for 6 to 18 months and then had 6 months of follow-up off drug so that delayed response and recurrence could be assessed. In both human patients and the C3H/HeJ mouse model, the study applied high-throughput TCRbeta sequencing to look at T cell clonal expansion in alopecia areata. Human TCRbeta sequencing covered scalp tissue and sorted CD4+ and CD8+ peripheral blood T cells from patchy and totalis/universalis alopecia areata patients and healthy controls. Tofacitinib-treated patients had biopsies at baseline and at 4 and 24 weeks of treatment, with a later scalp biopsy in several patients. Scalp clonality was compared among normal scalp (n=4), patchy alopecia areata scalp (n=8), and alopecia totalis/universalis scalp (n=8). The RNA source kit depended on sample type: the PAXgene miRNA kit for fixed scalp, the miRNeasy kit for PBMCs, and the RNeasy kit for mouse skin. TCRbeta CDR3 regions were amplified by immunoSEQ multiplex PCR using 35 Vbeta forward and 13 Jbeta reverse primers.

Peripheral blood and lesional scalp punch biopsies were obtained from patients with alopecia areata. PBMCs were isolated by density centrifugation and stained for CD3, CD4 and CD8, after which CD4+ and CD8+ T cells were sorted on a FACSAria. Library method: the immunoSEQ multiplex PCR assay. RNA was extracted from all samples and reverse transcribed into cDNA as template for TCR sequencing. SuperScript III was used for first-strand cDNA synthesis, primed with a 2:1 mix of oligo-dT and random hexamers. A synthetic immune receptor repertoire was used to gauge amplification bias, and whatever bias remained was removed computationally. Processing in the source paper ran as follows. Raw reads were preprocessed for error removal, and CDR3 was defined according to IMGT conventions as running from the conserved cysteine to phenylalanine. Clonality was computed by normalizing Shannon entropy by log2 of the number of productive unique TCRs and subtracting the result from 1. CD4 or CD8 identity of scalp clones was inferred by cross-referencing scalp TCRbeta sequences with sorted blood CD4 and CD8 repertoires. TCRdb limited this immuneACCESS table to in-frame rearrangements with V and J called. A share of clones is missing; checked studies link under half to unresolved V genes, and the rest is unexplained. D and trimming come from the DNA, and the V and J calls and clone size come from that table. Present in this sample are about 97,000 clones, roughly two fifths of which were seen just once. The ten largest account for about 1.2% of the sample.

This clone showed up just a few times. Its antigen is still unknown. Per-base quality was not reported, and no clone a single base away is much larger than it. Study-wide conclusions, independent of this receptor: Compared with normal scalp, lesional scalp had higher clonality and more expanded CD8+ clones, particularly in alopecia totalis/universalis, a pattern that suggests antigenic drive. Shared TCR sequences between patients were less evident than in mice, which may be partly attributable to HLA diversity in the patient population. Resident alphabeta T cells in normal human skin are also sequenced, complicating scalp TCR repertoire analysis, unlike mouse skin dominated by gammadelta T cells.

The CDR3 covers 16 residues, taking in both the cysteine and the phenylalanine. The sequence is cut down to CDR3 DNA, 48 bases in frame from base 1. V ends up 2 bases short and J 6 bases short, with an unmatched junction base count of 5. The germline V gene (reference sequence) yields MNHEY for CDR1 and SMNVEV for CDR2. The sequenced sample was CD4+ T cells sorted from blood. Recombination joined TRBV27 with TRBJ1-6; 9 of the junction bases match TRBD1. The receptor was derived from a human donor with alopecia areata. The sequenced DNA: TGTGCCAGCAGTTTACCTCCGGGACAGGGTAATTCACCCCTCCACTTT. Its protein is CASSLPPGQGNSPLHF.